Presented here are 32 T cell receptor beta chains from one specimen sequenced in a study of blood T cell repertoires in COVID-19. Method: immunoSEQ multiplex PCR; TCRdb's copy keeps in-frame clones and lacks some. The sample contains around 320,000 clones, around 92% of which appear only once. The specimen was peripheral blood. These receptors all stem from a woman aged 30 to 39 with COVID-19, enrolled during active disease.

This clone was detected a few times. The CDR3 sequence: CASSHAPGLRAGELFF. The CDR3 coding sequence is TGTGCCAGTAGCCACGCGCCGGGACTAAGGGCCGGGGAGCTGTTTTTT. The chain has TRBV19 and TRBJ2-2; 7 bases line up with TRBD2. This CDR3 spans 16 amino acids. V was clipped by 6 bases and J by 6 bases; unmatched bases: 13. Germline assignment: CDR1 LNHDA and CDR2 SQIVND (reference sequence).

The chain links TRBV2 to TRBJ2-1; D not resolved. Trimming pared 6 bases from V and 5 bases from J, leaving 5 bases between. CDR1 is SNHLY, CDR2 FYNNEI, per germline. There are 11 residues in the CDR3. The CDR3 nucleotides read TGTGCCAGCAGCCCAAACAATGAGCAGTTCTTC. Translated, it gives CASSPNNEQFF.

J is TRBJ2-7 and V is TRBV6-5; 12 positions match TRBD2. Germline loops: CDR1 MNHEY, CDR2 SVGAGI. J was trimmed by 2 bases and V by 4 bases; bases with no gene match: 3. This CDR3 is built from 15 residues. The CDR3 coding sequence is TGTGCCAGCAGTTCGACTAGCGGGGGCCCCTACGAGCAGTACTTC. Translation: CASSSTSGGPYEQYF.

The J gene is TRBJ1-6, the V gene TRBV19; no definite D call. CDR1 and CDR2 (germline): LNHDA, SQIVND (reference sequence). The CDR3 runs 15 residues. V gave up 7 bases and J gave up 1 base, with 11 bases separating them. The DNA of the CDR3 is TGTGCCAGTAAATCGGGTAGTTCCTATAATTCACCCCTCCACTTT. Its protein is CASKSGSSYNSPLHF.

The genes are TRBV28 and TRBJ1-2; TRBD1 aligns across 7 bases. This CDR3 comprises 13 residues. Trimming cost V 3 bases and J 8 bases; bases outside gene matches: 6. Germline V gives CDR1 MDHEN, CDR2 SYDVKM. The CDR3: CASSLRGRRGYTF. The CDR3 coding sequence is TGTGCCAGCAGTTTGAGGGGGCGGCGGGGCTACACCTTC.

V is TRBV28 and J is TRBJ2-7; TRBD1 agrees at 8 bases. V lost 4 bases and J lost 0; bases outside the gene matches: 8. The CDR3 consists of 16 residues. Germline V gene data show CDR1 as MDHEN and CDR2 as SYDVKM. The CDR3 bases are TGTGCCAGCAGTTGGGTGCCGGGACAGGACTCCTACGAGCAGTACTTC. Amino acid sequence: CASSWVPGQDSYEQYF.

This chain joins TRBV28 and TRBJ1-4, with 9 positions matching TRBD1. V lost 3 bases to trimming and J lost 7 bases; unmatched junction nucleotides: 3. Looked up from germline, CDR1 is MDHEN and CDR2 is SYDVKM. This CDR3 has 14 residues. The CDR3 loop reads CASSLGTGTEKLFF. CDR3 in DNA: TGTGCCAGCAGTTTGGGGACAGGGACTGAAAAACTGTTTTTT.

J is TRBJ1-1 and V is TRBV5-1, with 11 bases lining up with TRBD1. Germline loops: CDR1 SGHRS, CDR2 YFSETQ. V gave up 6 bases and J gave up 3 bases; unmatched junction bases: 10. The CDR3 is 16 residues long. In DNA form, the CDR3 reads TGCGCCAGCACCGCGGGACAGGGGGTACGGGACACTGAAGCTTTCTTT. This translates into CASTAGQGVRDTEAFF.

The V call is TRBV3-1 (or the pseudogene TRBV3-2), the J call TRBJ1-2; TRBD1 is a possible D gene (5 bases). With 4 bases removed from V and 4 bases from J, the gap between germline ends came to 10 bases. This CDR3 region has 13 residues. Germline V lookup: CDR1 LGHDT, CDR2 YNNKEL (reference sequence). The CDR3 DNA follows: TGTGCCAGCAGCCCAGGGTTGCCCTATGGCTACACCTTC. It specifies CASSPGLPYGYTF.

V gene TRBV6-5 combines with J gene TRBJ2-5; the D gene is possibly TRBD2 (6 bases). The V end was cut by 7 bases, the J end by 2 bases, with 11 bases between. This CDR3 has 13 amino acids. CDR1 is MNHEY, CDR2 SVGAGI, per germline. The CDR3: CASNAGLQETQYF. The CDR3 coding sequence is TGTGCCAGCAACGCGGGGCTTCAAGAGACCCAGTACTTC.

The genes are TRBV12-3 or TRBV12-4 and TRBJ2-7, with D unclear. The CDR3 totals 13 residues. The V end lost 3 bases, the J end lost 6 bases, and 12 bases lay between the germline ends. CDR3 DNA: TGTGCCAGCAGTTTGTGGCAGTATGCCGAGCAGTACTTC. Amino acids: CASSLWQYAEQYF.

The J gene is TRBJ1-1, the V gene TRBV5-4; 7 bases fit TRBD1. V was pared by 1 base and J by 8 bases, with 5 bases of the junction left unmatched. The length of the CDR3 is 13 residues. CDR1 and CDR2 (germline): SGHNT, YYREEE (reference sequence). This chain's CDR3 is CASSLLQGSEAFF. The CDR3 region has the DNA TGTGCCAGCAGCTTGCTACAGGGGTCAGAAGCTTTCTTT.

The V call is TRBV6-5, the J call TRBJ1-4; D uncertain. V was trimmed by 10 bases and J by 0 bases, leaving 15 bases between them. Germline-derived CDR1 and CDR2 are MNHEY and SVGAGI. This CDR3 region has 15 residues. CDR3 loop: CAIDRGLATNEKLFF. The CDR3 DNA reads as TGTGCCATCGACCGAGGCCTAGCAACTAATGAAAAACTGTTTTTT.

The sample holds one count of this clone. The CDR3 is CASSLAGTDFEKLFF. The CDR3 bases are TGTGCCAGCAGTTTAGCCGGGACAGATTTTGAAAAACTGTTTTTT. The J gene is TRBJ1-4, the V gene TRBV6-5; TRBD1 matches 7 bases. The CDR3 spans 15 residues. V was pared by 4 bases and J by 7 bases, with 9 bases of the junction left unmatched. Per the germline V gene, CDR1 is MNHEY and CDR2 is SVGAGI.

This clone has only one observation. The chain uses TRBV14 and TRBJ2-5, with a weak D call TRBD2 (5 bases). Trimming took off 4 bases at V and 1 base at J, with 16 bases between the two ends. Germline V gene lookup returns CDR1 SGHDN and CDR2 FVKESK. The CDR3 runs to 16 residues. CDR3 in amino acids: CASSPMGAATQETQYF. The CDR3 DNA reads TGTGCCAGCAGCCCAATGGGAGCGGCCACCCAAGAGACCCAGTACTTC.

This sequence joins TRBV7-9 and TRBJ2-7; 9 positions agree with TRBD1. CDR1 and CDR2 from the germline V gene are SEHNR and FQNEAQ (reference sequence). The CDR3 sequence is 13 residues long. Trimming at V came to 2 bases and at J to 6 bases, leaving 2 bases not matched to a gene. The CDR3, as DNA: TGTGCCAGCAGCTTAACAGGGGGCGGCGAGCAGTACTTC. It is translated as CASSLTGGGEQYF. Full variable domain (missing parts from reference TRBV7-9 and TRBJ2-7): DTGVSQNPRHKITKRGQNVTFRCDPISEHNRLYWYRQTLGQGPEFLTYFQNEAQLEKSRLLSDRFSAERPKGSFSTLEIQRTEQGDSAMYLCASSLTGGGEQYFGPGTRLTVT.

The V call is TRBV5-5, the J call TRBJ2-1; D perhaps matches TRBD1 (6 bases). Germline V CDR1 and CDR2: SGHKS, YYEKEE (reference sequence). V was shortened by 0 bases and J by 7 bases, with 17 bases between the two germline ends. The CDR3 loop spans 16 amino acids. Here the CDR3 reads CASSLGPFTGTNEQFF. The DNA of the CDR3 is TGTGCCAGCAGCTTGGGACCTTTTACTGGGACAAATGAGCAGTTCTTC.

The chain couples TRBV19 to TRBJ2-6; D remains unclear. This CDR3 comprises 15 residues. CDR1 is LNHDA, CDR2 SQIVND, per germline (reference sequence). V was cut by 5 bases and J by 0 bases, with 8 bases left in between. This CDR3 reads CASSFQSSGANVLTF. CDR3 DNA sequence: TGTGCCAGTAGTTTCCAGTCCTCTGGGGCCAACGTCCTGACTTTC. Full variable domain (missing parts from reference TRBV19 and TRBJ2-6): DGGITQSPKYLFRKEGQNVTLSCEQNLNHDAMYWYRQDPGQGLRLIYYSQIVNDFQKGDIAEGYSVSREKKESFPLTVTSAQKNPTAFYLCASSFQSSGANVLTFGAGSRLTVL.

V gene TRBV28 combines with J gene TRBJ1-5, with D perhaps TRBD1 (6 bases). CDR3 length: 13 residues. CDR1 MDHEN and CDR2 SYDVKM come from the germline V gene. The V end lost 1 base, the J end lost 7 bases, and 8 bases lay between the germline ends. The CDR3 DNA follows: TGTGCCAGCAGTTTATTACAGGGCCAGCCCCAGCATTTT. Protein: CASSLLQGQPQHF.

This chain joins TRBV28 and TRBJ2-1; weak D call: TRBD1 (6 bases). The CDR3 spans 14 residues. Between the trimmed V and J ends, which lost 7 bases and 8 bases, there was a span of 18 bases. Germline lookup yields CDR1 MDHEN and CDR2 SYDVKM. The CDR3 region is CASKGTNDPHEQFF. CDR3 coding DNA: TGTGCCAGCAAGGGGACAAACGATCCGCATGAGCAGTTCTTC.

This clone turned up a few times. The chain employs TRBV5-4 and TRBJ2-5, with 7 bases fitting TRBD2. This CDR3 contains 14 residues. Germline loops: CDR1 SGHNT, CDR2 YYREEE (reference sequence). V lost 6 bases and J lost 2; bases outside the gene matches: 7. In nucleotides, the CDR3 is TGTGCCAGCACCCCTATGGGAGGGCAAGAGACCCAGTACTTC. It encodes CASTPMGGQETQYF.

The chain recombines TRBV19 with TRBJ2-1; weak D call: TRBD1 (5 bases). From germline, CDR1 is LNHDA and CDR2 SQIVND (reference sequence). V shed 3 bases and J shed 1 base, with 13 bases lying between them. This CDR3 is built from 16 residues. CDR3 sequence reads: CASSIAGIRSYNEQFF. The CDR3 nucleotides read TGTGCCAGTAGTATCGCAGGGATTAGGTCCTACAATGAGCAGTTCTTC. The full variable domain, rest sourced from reference TRBV19 and TRBJ2-1, is DGGITQSPKYLFRKEGQNVTLSCEQNLNHDAMYWYRQDPGQGLRLIYYSQIVNDFQKGDIAEGYSVSREKKESFPLTVTSAQKNPTAFYLCASSIAGIRSYNEQFFGPGTRLTVL.

The CDR3 region is CASSEGLPRETQYF. DNA for the CDR3: TGTGCCAGCAGCGAGGGACTACCGCGGGAGACCCAGTACTTC. This chain connects TRBV9 to TRBJ2-5; 7 nucleotides match TRBD2. Trimming at V came to 3 bases and at J to 5 bases, leaving 7 bases not matched to a gene. The CDR3 has 14 amino acids. Germline V gives CDR1 SGDLS, CDR2 YYNGEE.

This chain links TRBV7-2 with TRBJ1-2, with D hard to call. The CDR3 runs 17 residues. Germline V gene data show CDR1 as SGHTA and CDR2 as FQGNSA. V was pared by 1 base and J by 3 bases, with 18 bases between. Here the CDR3 DNA reads TGTGCCAGCAGCTTAGTTCCTCCCGGGGTCGGCTACTATGGCTACACCTTC. This codes for CASSLVPPGVGYYGYTF.

This clone was picked up many times. The V call is TRBV6-5, the J call TRBJ1-1; a possible D gene is TRBD1 (6 bases). The germline V gene has CDR1 MNHEY and CDR2 SVGAGI. V gave up 6 bases and J gave up 4 bases, with 12 bases separating them. The CDR3 runs 13 residues. This chain's CDR3 is CASRHQGTTEAFF. The DNA for the CDR3 is TGTGCCAGCAGGCATCAGGGGACCACTGAAGCTTTCTTT.

The chain recombines TRBV2 with TRBJ2-7; TRBD1 matches 7 bases. The CDR3 covers 14 residues. J gave up 1 base and V 10 bases, and 10 bases lay outside the gene matches. The germline gives CDR1 SNHLY, CDR2 FYNNEI. As DNA, the CDR3 is TGTGCCACCCAAGGGGGCAGGGGTTCCTACGAGCAGTACTTC. It encodes CATQGGRGSYEQYF.

The rearrangement joins TRBV5-5 to TRBJ2-7; the D is unclear. The germline CDR1 and CDR2 sequences are SGHKS and YYEKEE (reference sequence). The CDR3 totals 12 residues. Trimming stripped 0 bases from V and 5 bases from J, with 6 bases between. CDR3 protein: CASSLAQDEQYF. DNA for the CDR3: TGTGCCAGCAGCTTGGCCCAGGACGAGCAGTACTTC.

V is TRBV5-6 and J is TRBJ2-4; 8 bases map to TRBD2. Germline CDR1 and CDR2: SGHDT and YYEEEE. Trimming at V came to 2 bases and at J to 1 base, leaving 8 bases not matched to a gene. This CDR3 is built from 17 residues. Written as DNA, the CDR3 is TGTGCCAGCAGCTTTTGGCGGGGGGCATGGGCCAAAAACATTCAGTACTTC. Translating it yields CASSFWRGAWAKNIQYF.

The chain employs TRBV29-1 and TRBJ1-1; D remains ambiguous. Germline CDR1 is SQVTM and CDR2 is ANQGSEA. This CDR3 has 13 amino acids. V was trimmed by 8 bases and J by 5 bases, leaving 18 bases between them. In nucleotides, the CDR3 is TGCAGCTACGCAACGGGGTGGAGTACTGAAGCTTTCTTT. Amino acid sequence: CSYATGWSTEAFF.

This chain joins TRBV24-1 and TRBJ2-2; TRBD1 agrees at 7 bases. This CDR3 has 18 residues. The V gene's germline CDR1 is KGHDR and CDR2 SFDVKD. J gave up 1 base and V 0 bases, and 7 bases lay outside the gene matches. The CDR3: CATSDLGTGVGNTGELFF. The CDR3 nucleotides read TGTGCCACCAGTGATTTGGGAACAGGGGTGGGGAACACCGGGGAGCTGTTTTTT.

This clone was detected a few times. This rearrangement joins TRBV14 to TRBJ1-6, with D hard to call. The CDR3 totals 14 residues. V gave up 5 bases and J gave up 9 bases, with 14 bases separating them. Germline V gives CDR1 SGHDN, CDR2 FVKESK. The DNA of the CDR3 is TGTGCCAGCAGCTGGGCGGGCCAGAGTTCACCCCTCCACTTT. This translates into CASSWAGQSSPLHF.

The chain combines TRBV18 with TRBJ2-7, with D possibly being TRBD1 (6 bases). Between the trimmed V and J ends, which lost 4 bases and 3 bases, there was a span of 10 bases. Germline lookup yields CDR1 KGHSH and CDR2 LQKENI. This CDR3 comprises 13 residues. For the CDR3, the DNA is TGTGCCAGCTCACAGGGACACAACTACGAGCAGTACTTC. The encoded protein is CASSQGHNYEQYF.